This T cell receptor (beta chain) derives from a study of T cell responses to AZD1222 COVID-19 vaccine. Whole-study findings and limits: Sampling that yielded the repertoires occurred only after the peak T cell response.

Comments on this clone: Its antigen is currently unknown.

V shed 3 bases and J shed 2 bases, with 13 bases lying between them. Germline values: CDR1 SGHAT, CDR2 FQNNGV. CDR3 length equals 15 residues. Here immunoSEQ multiplex PCR was the method, and the copy in TCRdb shows in-frame clones only, minus some. Of roughly 99,000 clones in the sample, 87% are singletons; the top ten hold approximately 4.8%. This specimen consisted of peripheral blood, obtained 28 days after the second AZD1222 dose. The clonotype comes from an adult who received the AZD1222 COVID-19 vaccine. The genes are TRBV11-2 and TRBJ1-1, with D possibly TRBD1 on 5 matching bases. The CDR3 DNA reads TGTGCCAGCAGCTTGCCAGGGAGGGCCAACACTGAAGCTTTCTTT. Its protein product is CASSLPGRANTEAFF.